This T cell receptor beta chain appears in the sequencing data of a study of T cells in Graves' hyperthyroidism and ophthalmopathy. Germline-derived CDR1 and CDR2 are SGHRS and YFSETQ. The CDR3 has 15 amino acids. Trimming cost V 6 bases and J 0 bases, with 13 bases left between them. Isolation of PBMCs was performed on around 9.8 ml fresh peripheral blood. It was RNA transcripts that yielded the amplified TCR beta CDR3 regions. The TCR CDR3 first-round RT-PCR relied on the HTBI primer set. One entry per CDR3 protein results from TCRdb running MiXCR on the multiplex PCR reads. This sample yields about 640,000 distinct CDR3 sequences, of which more than 20% are seen a single time; 30% to 40% belongs to the top ten. This clonotype was observed a handful of times.

This rearrangement joins TRBV5-1 to TRBJ1-3, with unresolved D. The sequence was obtained from a man under 40 with Graves' ophthalmopathy. The sequencing input was blood. The CDR3 is CASTFGGSSGNTIYF. CDR3 sequence (DNA): TGCGCCAGCACTTTCGGAGGGAGCTCTGGAAACACCATATATTTT.